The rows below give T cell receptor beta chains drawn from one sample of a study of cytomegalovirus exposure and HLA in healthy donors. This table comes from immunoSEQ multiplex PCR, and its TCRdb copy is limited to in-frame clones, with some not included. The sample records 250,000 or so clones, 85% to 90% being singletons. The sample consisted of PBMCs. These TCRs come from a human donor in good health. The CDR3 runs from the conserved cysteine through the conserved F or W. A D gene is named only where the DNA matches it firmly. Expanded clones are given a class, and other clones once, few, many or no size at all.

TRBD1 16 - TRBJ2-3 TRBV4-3 CASSQEQGGASDTQYF TGCGCCAGCAGCCAAGAACAGGGGGGCGCATCAGATACGCAGTATTTT
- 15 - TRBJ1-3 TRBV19 CASIPGTDSGNTIYF TGTGCCAGTATCCCGGGGACTGACTCTGGAAACACCATATATTTT
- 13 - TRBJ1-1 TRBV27 CASSRTRVTEAFF TGTGCCAGCAGTAGGACTCGGGTCACTGAAGCTTTCTTT
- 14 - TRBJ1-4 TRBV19 CASSMGTDDEKLFF TGTGCCAGTAGTATGGGGACTGACGATGAAAAACTGTTTTTT
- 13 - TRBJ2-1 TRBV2 CASSGSGFNEQFF TGTGCCAGCAGCGGATCAGGGTTCAATGAGCAGTTCTTC
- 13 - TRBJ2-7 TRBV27 CASSFRLYYEQYF TGTGCCAGCAGTTTCCGGTTGTACTACGAGCAGTACTTC
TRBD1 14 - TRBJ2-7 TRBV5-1 CASSLRTGSYEQYF TGCGCCAGCAGCTTAAGGACAGGGTCCTACGAGCAGTACTTC
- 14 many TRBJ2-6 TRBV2 CASSASSGANVLTF TGTGCCAGCAGTGCGTCCTCTGGGGCCAACGTCCTGACTTTC
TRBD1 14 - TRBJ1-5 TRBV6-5 CASSSRTGAGPQHF TGTGCCAGCAGTTCCCGGACAGGGGCAGGGCCCCAGCATTTT
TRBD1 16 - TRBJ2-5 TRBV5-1 CASSLAGQGTQETQYF TGCGCCAGCAGCTTGGCGGGACAGGGGACCCAAGAGACCCAGTACTTC
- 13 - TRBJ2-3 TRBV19 CASSIGLADTQYF TGTGCCAGTAGTATAGGACTAGCAGATACGCAGTATTTT
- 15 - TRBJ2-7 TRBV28 CASSYSREGTYEQYF TGTGCCAGCAGTTACTCCCGCGAGGGAACCTACGAGCAGTACTTC
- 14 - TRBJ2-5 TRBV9 CASSVGGSWETQYF TGTGCCAGCAGCGTAGGAGGGTCGTGGGAGACCCAGTACTTC
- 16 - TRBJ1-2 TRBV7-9 CASSGPGRAERNGYTF TGTGCCAGCAGCGGGCCCGGGAGGGCAGAAAGGAATGGCTACACCTTC
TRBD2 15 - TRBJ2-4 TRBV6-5 CASSYSSGRSNIQYF TGTGCCAGCAGTTACTCTAGCGGGAGATCGAACATTCAGTACTTC
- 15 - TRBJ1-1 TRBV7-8 CASSPYRVGNTEAFF TGTGCCAGCAGCCCGTACAGGGTTGGGAACACTGAAGCTTTCTTT